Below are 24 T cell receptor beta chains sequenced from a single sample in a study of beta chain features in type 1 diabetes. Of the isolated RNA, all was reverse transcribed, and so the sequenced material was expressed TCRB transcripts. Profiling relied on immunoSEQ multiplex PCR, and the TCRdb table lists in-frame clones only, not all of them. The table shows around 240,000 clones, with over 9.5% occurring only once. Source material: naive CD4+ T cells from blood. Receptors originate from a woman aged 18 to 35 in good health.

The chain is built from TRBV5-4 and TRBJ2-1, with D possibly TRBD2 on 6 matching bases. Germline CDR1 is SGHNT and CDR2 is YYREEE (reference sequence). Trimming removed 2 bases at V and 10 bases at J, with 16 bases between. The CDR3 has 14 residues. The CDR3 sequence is CASSLGTAWWEQFF. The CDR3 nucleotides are TGTGCCAGCAGCTTAGGGACTGCATGGTGGGAGCAGTTCTTC. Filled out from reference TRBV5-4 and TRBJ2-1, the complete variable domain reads ETGVTQSPTHLIKTRGQQVTLRCSSQSGHNTVSWYQQALGQGPQFIFQYYREEENGRGNFPPRFSGLQFPNYSSELNVNALELDDSALYLCASSLGTAWWEQFFGPGTRLTVL.

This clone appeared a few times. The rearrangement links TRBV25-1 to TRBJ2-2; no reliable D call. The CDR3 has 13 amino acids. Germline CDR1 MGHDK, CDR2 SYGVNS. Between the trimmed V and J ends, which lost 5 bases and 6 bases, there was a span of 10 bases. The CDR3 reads CASSSTVAGELFF. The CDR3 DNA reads TGTGCCAGCAGTTCTACAGTAGCCGGGGAGCTGTTTTTT.

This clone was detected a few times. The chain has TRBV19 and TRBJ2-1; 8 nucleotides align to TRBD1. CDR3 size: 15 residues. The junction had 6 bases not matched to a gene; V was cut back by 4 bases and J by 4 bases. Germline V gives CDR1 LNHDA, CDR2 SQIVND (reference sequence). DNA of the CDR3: TGTGCCAGTAGTACTATTGACAGGGGATACAATGAGCAGTTCTTC. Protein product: CASSTIDRGYNEQFF. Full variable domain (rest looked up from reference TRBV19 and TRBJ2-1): DGGITQSPKYLFRKEGQNVTLSCEQNLNHDAMYWYRQDPGQGLRLIYYSQIVNDFQKGDIAEGYSVSREKKESFPLTVTSAQKNPTAFYLCASSTIDRGYNEQFFGPGTRLTVL.

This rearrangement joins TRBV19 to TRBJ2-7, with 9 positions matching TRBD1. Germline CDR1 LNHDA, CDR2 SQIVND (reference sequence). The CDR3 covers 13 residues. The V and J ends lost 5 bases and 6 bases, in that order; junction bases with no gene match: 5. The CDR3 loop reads CASSSMDRGEQYF. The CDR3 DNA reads TGTGCCAGTAGTTCCATGGACAGGGGCGAGCAGTACTTC.

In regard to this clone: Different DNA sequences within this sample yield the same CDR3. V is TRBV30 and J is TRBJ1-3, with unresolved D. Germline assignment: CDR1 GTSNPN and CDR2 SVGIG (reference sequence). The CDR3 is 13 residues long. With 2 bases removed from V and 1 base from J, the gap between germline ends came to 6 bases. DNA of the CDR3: TGTGCCTGGAGTCCGGGTTCTGGAAACACCATATATTTT. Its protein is CAWSPGSGNTIYF.

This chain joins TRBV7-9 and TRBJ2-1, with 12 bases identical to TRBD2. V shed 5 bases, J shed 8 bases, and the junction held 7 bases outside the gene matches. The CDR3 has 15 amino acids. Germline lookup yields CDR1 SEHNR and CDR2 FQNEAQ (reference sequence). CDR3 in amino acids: CASSPTSGRWDEQFF. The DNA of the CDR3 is TGTGCCAGCAGCCCGACTAGCGGGAGATGGGATGAGCAGTTCTTC.

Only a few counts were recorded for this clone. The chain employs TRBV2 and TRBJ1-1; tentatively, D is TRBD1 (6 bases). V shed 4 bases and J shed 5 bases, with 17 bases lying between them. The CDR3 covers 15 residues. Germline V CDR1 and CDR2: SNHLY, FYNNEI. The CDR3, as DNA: TGTGCCAGCAGTGCCGAGAAACAGGGATTGACTGAAGCTTTCTTT. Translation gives CASSAEKQGLTEAFF.

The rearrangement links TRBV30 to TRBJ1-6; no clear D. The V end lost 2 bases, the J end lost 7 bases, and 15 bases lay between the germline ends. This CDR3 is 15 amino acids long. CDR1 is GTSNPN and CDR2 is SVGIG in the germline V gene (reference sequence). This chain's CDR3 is CAWSSDPWPNSPLHF. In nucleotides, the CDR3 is TGTGCCTGGAGTTCTGATCCATGGCCAAATTCACCCCTCCACTTT. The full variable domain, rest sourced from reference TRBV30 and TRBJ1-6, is SQTIHQWPATLVQPVGSPLSLECTVEGTSNPNLYWYRQAAGRGLQLLFYSVGIGQISSEVPQNLSASRPQDRQFILSSKKLLLSDSGFYLCAWSSDPWPNSPLHFGNGTRLTVT.

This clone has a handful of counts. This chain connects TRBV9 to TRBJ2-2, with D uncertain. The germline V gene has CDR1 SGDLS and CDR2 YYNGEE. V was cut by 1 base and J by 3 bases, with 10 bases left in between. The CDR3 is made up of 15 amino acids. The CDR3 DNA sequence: TGTGCCAGCAGCGTATGGAGTAAGGACACCGGGGAGCTGTTTTTT. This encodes CASSVWSKDTGELFF. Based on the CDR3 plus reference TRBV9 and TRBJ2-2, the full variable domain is DSGVTQTPKHLITATGQRVTLRCSPRSGDLSVYWYQQSLDQGLQFLIQYYNGEERAKGNILERFSAQQFPDLHSELNLSSLELGDSALYFCASSVWSKDTGELFFGEGSRLTVL.

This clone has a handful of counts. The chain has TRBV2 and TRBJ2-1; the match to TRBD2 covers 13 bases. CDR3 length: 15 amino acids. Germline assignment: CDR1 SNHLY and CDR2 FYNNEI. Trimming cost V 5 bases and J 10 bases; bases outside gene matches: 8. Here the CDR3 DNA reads TGTGCCAGCAGTTCACGGACTAGCGGGGGACTGGAGCAGTTCTTC. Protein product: CASSSRTSGGLEQFF.

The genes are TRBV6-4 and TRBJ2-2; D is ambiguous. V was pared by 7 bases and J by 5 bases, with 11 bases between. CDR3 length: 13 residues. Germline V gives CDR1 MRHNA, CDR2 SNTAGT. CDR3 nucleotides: TGTGCCAGCAAAAAGAGTTCGACCGGGGAGCTGTTTTTT. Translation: CASKKSSTGELFF.

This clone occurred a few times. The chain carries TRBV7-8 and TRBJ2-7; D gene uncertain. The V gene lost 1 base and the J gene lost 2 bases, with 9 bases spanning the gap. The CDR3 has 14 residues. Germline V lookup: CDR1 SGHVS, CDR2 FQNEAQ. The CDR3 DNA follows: TGTGCCAGCAGCTTAGGGCAGTTTCCCTACGAGCAGTACTTC. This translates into CASSLGQFPYEQYF.

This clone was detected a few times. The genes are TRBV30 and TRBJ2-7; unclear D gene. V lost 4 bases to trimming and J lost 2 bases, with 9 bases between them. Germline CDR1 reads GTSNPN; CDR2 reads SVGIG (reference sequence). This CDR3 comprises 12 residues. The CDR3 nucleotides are TGTGCCTGGAAAGGCAGGACCTACGAGCAGTACTTC. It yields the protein CAWKGRTYEQYF. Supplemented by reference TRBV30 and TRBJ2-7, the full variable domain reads SQTIHQWPATLVQPVGSPLSLECTVEGTSNPNLYWYRQAAGRGLQLLFYSVGIGQISSEVPQNLSASRPQDRQFILSSKKLLLSDSGFYLCAWKGRTYEQYFGPGTRLTVT.

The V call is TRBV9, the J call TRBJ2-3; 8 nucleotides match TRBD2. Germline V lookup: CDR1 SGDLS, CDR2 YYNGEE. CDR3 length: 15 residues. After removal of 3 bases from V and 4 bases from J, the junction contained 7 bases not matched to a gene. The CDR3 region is CASSATGGLADTQYF. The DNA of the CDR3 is TGTGCCAGCAGCGCAACGGGGGGGCTCGCAGATACGCAGTATTTT. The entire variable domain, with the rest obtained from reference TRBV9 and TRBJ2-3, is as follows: DSGVTQTPKHLITATGQRVTLRCSPRSGDLSVYWYQQSLDQGLQFLIQYYNGEERAKGNILERFSAQQFPDLHSELNLSSLELGDSALYFCASSATGGLADTQYFGPGTRLTVL.

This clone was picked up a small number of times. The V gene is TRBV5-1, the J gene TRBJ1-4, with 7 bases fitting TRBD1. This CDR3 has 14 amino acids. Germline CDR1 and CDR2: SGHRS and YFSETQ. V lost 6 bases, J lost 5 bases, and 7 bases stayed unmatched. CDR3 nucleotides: TGCGCCAGCACACCACAGGGGAGGAATGAAAAACTGTTTTTT. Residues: CASTPQGRNEKLFF.

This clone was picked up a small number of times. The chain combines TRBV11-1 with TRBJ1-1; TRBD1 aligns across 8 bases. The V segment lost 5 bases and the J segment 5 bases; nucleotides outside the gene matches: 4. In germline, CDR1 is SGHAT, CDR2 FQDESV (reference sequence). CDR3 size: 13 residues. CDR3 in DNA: TGTGCCAGCAGCAGGGACAGGTGGACTGAAGCTTTCTTT. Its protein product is CASSRDRWTEAFF.

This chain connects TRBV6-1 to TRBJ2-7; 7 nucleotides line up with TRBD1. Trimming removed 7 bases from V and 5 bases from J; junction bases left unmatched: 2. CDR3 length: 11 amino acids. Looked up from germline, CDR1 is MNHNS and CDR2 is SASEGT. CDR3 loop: CASKRGHEQYF. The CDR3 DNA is TGTGCCAGCAAAAGGGGGCACGAGCAGTACTTC.

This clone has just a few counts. The DNA for the CDR3 is TGTGCCTGGAGTTATTCCTCCCGCAGGGGCCCCTACAATGAGCAGTTCTTC. Translated, it gives CAWSYSSRRGPYNEQFF. V and J are TRBV30 and TRBJ2-1, with a weak D call TRBD1 (6 bases). The CDR3 spans 17 residues. Germline lookup yields CDR1 GTSNPN and CDR2 SVGIG (reference sequence). Trimming pared 2 bases from V and 2 bases from J, leaving 19 bases between.

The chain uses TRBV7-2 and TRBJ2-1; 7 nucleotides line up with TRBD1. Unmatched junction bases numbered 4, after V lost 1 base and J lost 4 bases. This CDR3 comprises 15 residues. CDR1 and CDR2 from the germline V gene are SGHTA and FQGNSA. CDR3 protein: CASSLVQGKYNEQFF. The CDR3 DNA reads TGTGCCAGCAGCTTAGTACAGGGGAAGTACAATGAGCAGTTCTTC.

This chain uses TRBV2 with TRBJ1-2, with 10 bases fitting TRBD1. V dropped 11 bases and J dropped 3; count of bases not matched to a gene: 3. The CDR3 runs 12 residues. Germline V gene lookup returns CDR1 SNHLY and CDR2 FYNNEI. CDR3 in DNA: TGTGCCGGGGACAGGGGTGACTATGGCTACACCTTC. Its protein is CAGDRGDYGYTF.

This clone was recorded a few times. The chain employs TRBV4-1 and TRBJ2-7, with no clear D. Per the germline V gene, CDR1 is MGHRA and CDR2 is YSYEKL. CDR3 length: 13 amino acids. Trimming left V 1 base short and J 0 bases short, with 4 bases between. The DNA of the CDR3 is TGCGCCAGCAGCCAAGTCTCCTCCTACGAGCAGTACTTC. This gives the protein CASSQVSSYEQYF.

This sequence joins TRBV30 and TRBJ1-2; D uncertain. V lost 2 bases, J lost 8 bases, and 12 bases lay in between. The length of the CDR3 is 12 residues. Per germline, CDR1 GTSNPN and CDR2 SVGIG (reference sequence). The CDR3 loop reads CAWSPLARGYTF. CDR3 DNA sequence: TGTGCCTGGAGTCCCCTCGCTCGGGGCTACACCTTC.

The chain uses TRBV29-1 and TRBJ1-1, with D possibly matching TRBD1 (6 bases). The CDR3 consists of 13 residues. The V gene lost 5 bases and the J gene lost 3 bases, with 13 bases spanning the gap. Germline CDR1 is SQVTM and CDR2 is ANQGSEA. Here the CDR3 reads CSVSQGRDTEAFF. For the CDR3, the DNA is TGCAGCGTTTCTCAGGGGAGGGACACTGAAGCTTTCTTT. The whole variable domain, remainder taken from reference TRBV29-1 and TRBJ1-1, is SAVISQKPSRDICQRGTSLTIQCQVDSQVTMMFWYRQQPGQSLTLIATANQGSEATYESGFVIDKFPISRPNLTFSTLTVSNMSPEDSSIYLCSVSQGRDTEAFFGQGTRLTVV.

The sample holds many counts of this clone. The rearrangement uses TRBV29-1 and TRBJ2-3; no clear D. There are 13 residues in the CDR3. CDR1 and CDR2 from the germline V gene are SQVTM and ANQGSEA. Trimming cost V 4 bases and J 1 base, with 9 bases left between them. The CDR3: CSVGGQRTDTQYF. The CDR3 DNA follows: TGCAGCGTTGGAGGCCAGCGCACAGATACGCAGTATTTT.